Reported below is one TCR beta chain. Its specificity is unknown. The source of the sample is a study of shared clonotypes between healthy human individuals. Study conclusions and caveats: Only blood underwent sampling, and tissue repertoires likely differ.

The sequencing of unsorted PBMC DNA took place on ten immunoSEQ deep assay plates. Produced via immunoSEQ multiplex PCR; TCRdb's table is partial and in-frame only. The sample lists roughly 500,000 clones, more than 75% seen once, with 12% in the top ten. The germline V gene has CDR1 MDHEN and CDR2 SYDVKM. V shed 5 bases, J shed 1 base, and the junction held 7 bases outside the gene matches. This CDR3 comprises 17 residues. The chain has TRBV28 and TRBJ2-5; 13 nucleotides agree with TRBD2. Sequenced: PBMCs. This sequence originates from a woman aged 35 to 49 in good health. Some clones in this sample may be carry-over from other donors' samples. The CDR3 spells CASSIRTSGRFQETQYF. Written as DNA, the CDR3 is TGTGCCAGCAGTATCAGGACTAGCGGGAGATTCCAAGAGACCCAGTACTTC.